This TCR beta chain was sequenced in a study of shared clonotypes between healthy human individuals. As defined, naive CD8 cells were CD45RO-negative and positively selected for CCR7, with terminally differentiated effector memory CD45RA+ cells excluded. Findings and caveats of the study: Clonotype sharing across a handful of donors was observed for 5% to 6.5% of naive CD4 clonotypes.

Genomic DNA belonging to each subset was distributed in equal measure over several immunoSEQ plates. Here immunoSEQ multiplex PCR was the method, and the copy in TCRdb shows in-frame clones only, minus some. The top ten clones hold around 1.7% of a sample with about 2.2 million clones, over 85% of them seen once. Turning to this clone: Its antigen remains unknown.

Sequencing used naive CD8+ T cells from PBMCs. This TCR derives from a man aged 18-30 years in good health. Some clones in this sample may be carry-over from other donors' samples.

The DNA of the CDR3 is TGTGCCACCAGCAGAGATAGGCGTCGGGGGTTCTACGAGCAGTACTTC. This translates into CATSRDRRRGFYEQYF. The V call is TRBV15, the J call TRBJ2-7; weak D call: TRBD2 (6 bases). The CDR3 spans 16 residues. Per the germline V gene, CDR1 is LNHNV and CDR2 is YYDKDF (reference sequence). Between the trimmed V and J ends, which lost 0 bases and 3 bases, there was a span of 15 bases.